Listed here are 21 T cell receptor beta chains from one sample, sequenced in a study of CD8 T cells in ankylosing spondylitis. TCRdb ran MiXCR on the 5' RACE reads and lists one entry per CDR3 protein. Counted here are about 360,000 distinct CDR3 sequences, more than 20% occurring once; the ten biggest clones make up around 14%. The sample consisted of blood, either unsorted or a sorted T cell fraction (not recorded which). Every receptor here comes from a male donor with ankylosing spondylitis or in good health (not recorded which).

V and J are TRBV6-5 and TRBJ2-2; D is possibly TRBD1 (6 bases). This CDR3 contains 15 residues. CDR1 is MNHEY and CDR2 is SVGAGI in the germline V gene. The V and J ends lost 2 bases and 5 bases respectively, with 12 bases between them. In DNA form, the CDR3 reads TGTGCCAGCAGTTACGGGACACCGTCTACCGGGGAGCTGTTTTTT. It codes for CASSYGTPSTGELFF.

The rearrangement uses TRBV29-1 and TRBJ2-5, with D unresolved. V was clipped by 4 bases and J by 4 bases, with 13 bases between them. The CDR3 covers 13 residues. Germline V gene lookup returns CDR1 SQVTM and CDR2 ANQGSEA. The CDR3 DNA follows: TGCAGCGTTGGAAGTCTAGTTTCAGAGACCCAGTACTTC. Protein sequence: CSVGSLVSETQYF.

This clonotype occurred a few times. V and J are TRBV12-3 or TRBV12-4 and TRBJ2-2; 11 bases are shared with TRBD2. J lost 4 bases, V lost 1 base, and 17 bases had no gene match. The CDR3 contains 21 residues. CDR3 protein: CASSLVTSGAPSPVVTGELFF. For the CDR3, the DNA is TGTGCCAGCAGTTTAGTGACTAGCGGGGCCCCCTCCCCGGTCGTCACCGGGGAGCTGTTTTTT.

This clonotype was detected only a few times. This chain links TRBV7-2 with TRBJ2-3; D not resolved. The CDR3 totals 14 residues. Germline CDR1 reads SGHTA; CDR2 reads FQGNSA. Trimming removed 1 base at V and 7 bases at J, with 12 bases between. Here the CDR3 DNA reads TGTGCCAGCAGCTTAGGTGAACCCCCAAATACGCAGTATTTT. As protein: CASSLGEPPNTQYF.

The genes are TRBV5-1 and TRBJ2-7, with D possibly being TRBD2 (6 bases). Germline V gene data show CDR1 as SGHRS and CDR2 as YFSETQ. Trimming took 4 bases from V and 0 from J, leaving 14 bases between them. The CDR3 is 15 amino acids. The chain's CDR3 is CASSKIGEDSYEQYF. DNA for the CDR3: TGCGCCAGCAGCAAAATTGGGGAGGACTCCTACGAGCAGTACTTC.

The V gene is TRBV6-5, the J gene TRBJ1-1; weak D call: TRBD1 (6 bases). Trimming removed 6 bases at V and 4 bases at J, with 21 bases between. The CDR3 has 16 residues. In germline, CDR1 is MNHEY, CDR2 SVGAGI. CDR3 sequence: CASSSSQGLRSTEAFF. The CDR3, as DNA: TGTGCCAGCAGCTCCTCGCAGGGGCTCAGGAGCACTGAAGCTTTCTTT.

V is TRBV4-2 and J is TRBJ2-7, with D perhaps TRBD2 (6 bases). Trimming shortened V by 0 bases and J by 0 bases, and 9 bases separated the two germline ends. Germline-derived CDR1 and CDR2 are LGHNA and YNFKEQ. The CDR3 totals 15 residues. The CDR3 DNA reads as TGTGCCAGCAGCCAAGAGGGAGGAAGCTCCTACGAGCAGTACTTC. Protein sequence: CASSQEGGSSYEQYF.

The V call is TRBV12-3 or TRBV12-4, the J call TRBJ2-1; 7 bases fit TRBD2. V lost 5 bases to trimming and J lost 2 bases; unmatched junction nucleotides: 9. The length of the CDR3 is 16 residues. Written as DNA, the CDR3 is TGTGCCAGCAGTCCCCCCGGGAGCGGGGCCTACAATGAGCAGTTCTTC. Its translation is CASSPPGSGAYNEQFF.

In DNA, the CDR3 is TGTGCCATCAGATCGACTAGCGGGGACAATGAGCAGTTCTTC. Its protein product is CAIRSTSGDNEQFF. The rearrangement links TRBV10-3 to TRBJ2-1; 11 nucleotides match TRBD2. The junction had 3 bases not matched to a gene; V was cut back by 6 bases and J by 5 bases. CDR1 is ENHRY and CDR2 is SYGVKD in the germline V gene. The CDR3 spans 14 residues.

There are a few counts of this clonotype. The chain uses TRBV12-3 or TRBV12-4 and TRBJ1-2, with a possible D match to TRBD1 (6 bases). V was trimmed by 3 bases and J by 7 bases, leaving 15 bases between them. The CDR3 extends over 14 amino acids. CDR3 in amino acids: CASSFVGGAGGYTF. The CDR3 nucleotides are TGTGCCAGCAGTTTCGTGGGGGGGGCTGGTGGCTACACCTTC.

CDR3 sequence reads: CSVISSGPSYEQYF. Here the CDR3 DNA reads TGCAGCGTTATATCGTCCGGACCCTCCTACGAGCAGTACTTC. This chain uses TRBV29-1 with TRBJ2-7, with D unresolved. V was trimmed by 5 bases and J by 0 bases, leaving 14 bases between them. Germline CDR1 reads SQVTM; CDR2 reads ANQGSEA. This CDR3 is 14 amino acids long.

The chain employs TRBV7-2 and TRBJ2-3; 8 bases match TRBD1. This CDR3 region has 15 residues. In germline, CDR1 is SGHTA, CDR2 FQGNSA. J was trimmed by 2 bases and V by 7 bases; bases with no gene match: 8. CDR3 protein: CASTLGQGVTDTQYF. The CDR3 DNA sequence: TGTGCCAGCACCCTCGGACAGGGCGTCACAGATACGCAGTATTTT. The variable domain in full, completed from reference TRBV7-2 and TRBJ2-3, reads GAGVSQSPSNKVTEKGKDVELRCDPISGHTALYWYRQSLGQGLEFLIYFQGNSAPDKSGLPSDRFSAERTGGSVSTLTIQRTQQEDSAVYLCASTLGQGVTDTQYFGPGTRLTVL.

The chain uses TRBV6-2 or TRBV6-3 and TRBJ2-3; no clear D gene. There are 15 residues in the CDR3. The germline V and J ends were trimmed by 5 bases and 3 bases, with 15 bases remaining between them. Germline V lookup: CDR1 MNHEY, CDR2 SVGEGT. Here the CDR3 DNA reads TGTGCCAGCAGTCCTAGTTGGGATCGGACAGATACGCAGTATTTT. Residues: CASSPSWDRTDTQYF.

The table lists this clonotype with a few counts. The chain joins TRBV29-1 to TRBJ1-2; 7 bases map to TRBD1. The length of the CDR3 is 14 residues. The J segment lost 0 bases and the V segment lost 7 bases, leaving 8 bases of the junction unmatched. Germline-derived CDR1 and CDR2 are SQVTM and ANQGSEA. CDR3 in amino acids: CSAMTGKANYGYTF. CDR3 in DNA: TGCAGCGCTATGACAGGGAAAGCTAACTATGGCTACACCTTC. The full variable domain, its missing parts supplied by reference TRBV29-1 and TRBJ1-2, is SAVISQKPSRDICQRGTSLTIQCQVDSQVTMMFWYRQQPGQSLTLIATANQGSEATYESGFVIDKFPISRPNLTFSTLTVSNMSPEDSSIYLCSAMTGKANYGYTFGSGTRLTVV.

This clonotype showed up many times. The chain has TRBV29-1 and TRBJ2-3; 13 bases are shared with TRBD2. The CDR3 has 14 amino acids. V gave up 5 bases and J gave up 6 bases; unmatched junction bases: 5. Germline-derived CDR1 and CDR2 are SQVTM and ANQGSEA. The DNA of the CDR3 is TGCAGCGTTTTCGGACTAGCGGGGGTGGATACGCAGTATTTT. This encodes CSVFGLAGVDTQYF.

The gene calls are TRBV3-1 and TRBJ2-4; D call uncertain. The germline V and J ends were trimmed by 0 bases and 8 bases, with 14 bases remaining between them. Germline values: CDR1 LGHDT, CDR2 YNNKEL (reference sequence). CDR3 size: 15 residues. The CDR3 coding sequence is TGTGCCAGCAGCCAAGATGAGGCAGGCTGGGACATTCAGTACTTC. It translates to CASSQDEAGWDIQYF.

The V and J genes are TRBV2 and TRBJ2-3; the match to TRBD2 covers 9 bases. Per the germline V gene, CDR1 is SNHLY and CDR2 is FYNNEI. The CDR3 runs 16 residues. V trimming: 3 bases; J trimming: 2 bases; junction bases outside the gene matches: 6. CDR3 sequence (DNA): TGTGCCAGCAGTGACGGGGCGGGGGGGATCACAGATACGCAGTATTTT. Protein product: CASSDGAGGITDTQYF.

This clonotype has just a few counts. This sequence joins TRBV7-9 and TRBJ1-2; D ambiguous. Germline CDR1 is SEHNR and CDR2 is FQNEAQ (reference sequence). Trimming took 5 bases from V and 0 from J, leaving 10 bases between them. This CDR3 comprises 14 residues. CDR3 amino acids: CASSPRYPNYGYTF. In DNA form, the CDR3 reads TGTGCCAGCAGCCCGCGGTATCCTAACTATGGCTACACCTTC. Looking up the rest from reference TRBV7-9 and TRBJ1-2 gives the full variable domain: DTGVSQNPRHKITKRGQNVTFRCDPISEHNRLYWYRQTLGQGPEFLTYFQNEAQLEKSRLLSDRFSAERPKGSFSTLEIQRTEQGDSAMYLCASSPRYPNYGYTFGSGTRLTVV.

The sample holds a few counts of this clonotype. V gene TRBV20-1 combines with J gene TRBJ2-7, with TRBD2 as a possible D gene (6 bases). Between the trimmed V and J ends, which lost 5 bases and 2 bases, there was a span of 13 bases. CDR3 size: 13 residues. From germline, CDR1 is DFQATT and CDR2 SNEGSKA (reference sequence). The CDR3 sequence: CSAAGRTTYEQYF. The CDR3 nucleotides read TGCAGTGCTGCGGGACGAACGACCTACGAGCAGTACTTC.

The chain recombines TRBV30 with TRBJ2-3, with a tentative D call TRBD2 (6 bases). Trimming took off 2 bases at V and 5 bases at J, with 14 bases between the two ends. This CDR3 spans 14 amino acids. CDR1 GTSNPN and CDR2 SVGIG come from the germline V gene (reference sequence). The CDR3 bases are TGTGCCTGGAGTCAAGGGACTTCCAAAGATACGCAGTATTTT. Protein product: CAWSQGTSKDTQYF.

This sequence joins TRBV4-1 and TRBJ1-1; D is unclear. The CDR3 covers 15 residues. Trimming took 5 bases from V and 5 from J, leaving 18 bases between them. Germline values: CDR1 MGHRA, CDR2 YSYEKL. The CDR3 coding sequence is TGCGCCAGCAGCGCCTCCGGGCTAAGCGGGACTGAAGCTTTCTTT. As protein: CASSASGLSGTEAFF.